These 10 T cell receptor beta chains share one sample of origin, sequenced in a study of T cell changes during pregnancy in multiple sclerosis. Sequencing was performed with immunoSEQ multiplex PCR; in TCRdb, only in-frame clones are kept and a portion is missing. Of about 44,000 clones in the sample, about 96% were seen once. Material: peripheral blood, obtained in the second trimester of pregnancy. The receptors here all came from a female donor with multiple sclerosis, enrolled in a pregnancy study.

V gene TRBV9 combines with J gene TRBJ2-1, with 9 bases that match TRBD2. This CDR3 has 17 residues. After removal of 5 bases from V and 7 bases from J, the junction contained 16 bases not matched to a gene. Germline V gene data show CDR1 as SGDLS and CDR2 as YYNGEE. DNA for the CDR3: TGTGCCAGCAGACCGTCACCCGGGACTAGCAGAAATAATGAGCAGTTCTTC. Its protein product is CASRPSPGTSRNNEQFF.

This chain joins TRBV19 and TRBJ2-7, with 7 bases aligning to TRBD2. Germline assignment: CDR1 LNHDA and CDR2 SQIVND (reference sequence). The V and J ends lost 6 bases and 2 bases, in that order; junction bases with no gene match: 10. The CDR3 contains 15 residues. CDR3 amino acids: CASSPGRGYPYEQYF. CDR3 bases: TGTGCCAGTAGCCCGGGGAGGGGTTATCCCTACGAGCAGTACTTC. The complete variable domain, with remaining parts taken from reference TRBV19 and TRBJ2-7, reads DGGITQSPKYLFRKEGQNVTLSCEQNLNHDAMYWYRQDPGQGLRLIYYSQIVNDFQKGDIAEGYSVSREKKESFPLTVTSAQKNPTAFYLCASSPGRGYPYEQYFGPGTRLTVT.

This chain connects TRBV15 to TRBJ1-3; no reliable D call. Trimming pared 0 bases from V and 2 bases from J, leaving 5 bases between. This CDR3 is 14 amino acids long. Germline-derived CDR1 and CDR2 are LNHNV and YYDKDF (reference sequence). The CDR3 coding sequence is TGTGCCACCAGCAGAGATCGGGCTGGAAACACCATATATTTT. The encoded protein is CATSRDRAGNTIYF. Using reference TRBV15 and TRBJ1-3 for the parts outside the CDR3, the full variable domain is DAMVIQNPRYQVTQFGKPVTLSCSQTLNHNVMYWYQQKSSQAPKLLFHYYDKDFNNEADTPDNFQSRRPNTSFCFLDIRSPGLGDTAMYLCATSRDRAGNTIYFGEGSWLTVV.

This CDR3 reads CASSRHLTVNTEAFF. The CDR3 DNA reads TGTGCCAGTAGTAGACACTTGACAGTGAACACTGAAGCTTTCTTT. The chain has TRBV19 and TRBJ1-1; D might be TRBD1 (5 bases). The V and J ends lost 4 bases and 0 bases respectively, with 12 bases between them. The CDR3 is 15 residues long. The germline gives CDR1 LNHDA, CDR2 SQIVND (reference sequence).

The V call is TRBV10-1, the J call TRBJ2-3, with TRBD2 identical over 7 bases. J was trimmed by 4 bases and V by 0 bases; bases with no gene match: 16. Germline CDR1 reads WNHNN; CDR2 reads SYGVQD (reference sequence). The length of the CDR3 is 19 residues. This CDR3 is CASSESLGAGDSTADTQYF. The CDR3 DNA reads TGCGCCAGCAGTGAGTCCCTCGGGGCGGGAGACTCGACGGCAGATACGCAGTATTTT.

V gene TRBV6-5 combines with J gene TRBJ1-5, with D maybe TRBD1 (5 bases). Trimming removed 6 bases at V and 0 bases at J, with 12 bases between. The CDR3 loop spans 15 amino acids. The germline V gene has CDR1 MNHEY and CDR2 SVGAGI. Here the CDR3 reads CASRIRVNSNQPQHF. CDR3 sequence (DNA): TGTGCCAGCAGGATCAGGGTAAATAGCAATCAGCCCCAGCATTTT.

The DNA for the CDR3 is TGTGCCAGTCGGGGGATTTTCCAGAACACTGAAGCTTTCTTT. Its protein product is CASRGIFQNTEAFF. V and J are TRBV27 and TRBJ1-1, with TRBD1 as a possible D gene (5 bases). The CDR3 has 14 amino acids. V lost 9 bases to trimming and J lost 1 base, with 15 bases between them. Germline V lookup: CDR1 MNHEY, CDR2 SMNVEV (reference sequence).

The chain carries TRBV7-3 and TRBJ1-5; TRBD1 is a possible D gene (5 bases). The germline CDR1 and CDR2 sequences are SGHTA and FQGTGA. Between the trimmed V and J ends, which lost 8 bases and 7 bases, there was a span of 15 bases. The CDR3 totals 13 residues. In nucleotides, the CDR3 is TGTGCCAGCTCCGCTGGGGGGTCCCAGCCCCAGCATTTT. Translating it yields CASSAGGSQPQHF.

This clone was observed once. This chain uses TRBV7-2 with TRBJ2-1; 7 bases fit TRBD1. From germline, CDR1 is SGHTA and CDR2 FQGNSA. The CDR3 sequence is 16 residues long. Trimming at V came to 2 bases and at J to 7 bases, leaving 11 bases not matched to a gene. The CDR3 nucleotides are TGTGCCAGCAGCTTATTGAGGGGGCCCTCCCTAAATGAGCAGTTCTTC. Protein: CASSLLRGPSLNEQFF.

The rearrangement joins TRBV9 to TRBJ2-7; tentatively, D is TRBD2 (6 bases). Deletions cut 0 bases from V and 3 bases from J, with 13 bases between. There are 15 residues in the CDR3. The V gene's germline CDR1 is SGDLS and CDR2 YYNGEE. In DNA form, the CDR3 reads TGTGCCAGCAGCGTAGGGCCGGGGGAAAACTACGAGCAGTACTTC. This translates into CASSVGPGENYEQYF.